This T cell receptor beta chain was sequenced during a study of siplizumab effects on memory and regulatory T cells. Study-wide findings and caveats: The authors mapped only a minor fraction of alloreactive clones to unstimulated subsets. A mean of about 69% of mappable alloreactive CD4+ clones were Treg-derived with siplizumab, compared with 25% to 30% in controls.

Concerning this clone: Its specificity is unknown.

Method: immunoSEQ multiplex PCR; TCRdb's copy keeps in-frame clones and lacks some. The sample holds 65,000 to 90,000 clones, 90% to 95% seen once. The CDR3 length is 15 residues. The germline V and J ends were trimmed by 3 bases and 2 bases, with 11 bases remaining between them. The germline CDR1 and CDR2 sequences are SGHVS and FNYEAQ. The chain couples TRBV7-6 to TRBJ2-1; D tentatively reads TRBD1 or TRBD2 (6 bases each). Material: CD8+ T cells sorted from blood. The receptor comes from a human donor in good health. CDR3 nucleotides: TGTGCCAGCAGCTTGGGGGGCACAACCTACAATGAGCAGTTCTTC. The encoded protein is CASSLGGTTYNEQFF.